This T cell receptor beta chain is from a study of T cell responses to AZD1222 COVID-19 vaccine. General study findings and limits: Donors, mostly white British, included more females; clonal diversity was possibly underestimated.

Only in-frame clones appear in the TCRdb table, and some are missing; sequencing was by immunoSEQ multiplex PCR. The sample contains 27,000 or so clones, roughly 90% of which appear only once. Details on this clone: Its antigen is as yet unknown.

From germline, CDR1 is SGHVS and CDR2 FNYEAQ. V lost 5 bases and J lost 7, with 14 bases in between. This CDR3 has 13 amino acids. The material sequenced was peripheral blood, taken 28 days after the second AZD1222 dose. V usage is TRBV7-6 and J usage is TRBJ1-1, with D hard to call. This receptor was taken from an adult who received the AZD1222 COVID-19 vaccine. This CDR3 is CASSLRRLDEAFF. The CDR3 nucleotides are TGTGCCAGCAGCCTTAGACGGTTGGATGAAGCTTTCTTT.